One T cell receptor (beta chain) is described in this entry. What antigen it recognizes has not been identified. Base qualities are missing; no much larger clone stands one base away. The sample belongs to a study of blood T cell repertoires in COVID-19 (dated by TCRdb to the early 2020s). Background for the entire study: Samples covering the acute and convalescent phases of COVID-19 were provided by collaborators in the United States, Italy and Spain. The material from the prospective study consisted of cDNA or gDNA derived from T cells, B-cell-depleted T cells, or PBMCs. The dataset comprised deeply sampled blood TCRbeta repertoires from subjects exposed to, actively infected with, or recovered from COVID-19. The repertoires were released in a freely available public database intended as a resource for research on the immune response to SARS-CoV-2. The samples were drawn from the first 160 participants of the ongoing ImmuneRACE study and from over 950 subjects provided by 6 global collaborators. Sample metadata almost always included a de-identified subject ID, COVID-19 status, age in years and sex. HLA class I and class II types, where available, came from metadata supplied by the sample provider rather than from assay-based typing.

Clipping removes 4 bases from V and 5 bases from J, with 5 as the unmatched junction base count. The CDR3 goes from the cysteine to the phenylalanine over 13 residues. Just the 39-base CDR3 DNA is kept, in frame starting at base 1. The germline V gene gives CDR1 as SGHRS and CDR2 as YFSETQ. Collaborating institutions collected whole blood in K2EDTA tubes following their own protocols. For TCRbeta analysis, collaborators shipped samples as frozen whole blood, isolated PBMCs, or DNA extracted from either of those sample types. TCRbeta CDR3 regions were amplified from genomic DNA by means of the immunoSEQ Assay, a bias-controlled multiplex PCR. Per the source publication's procedure: The number of nucleated cells in each sample was estimated from the amplification of reference gene primers within the assay. To quantify the absolute abundance of each unique TCRbeta CDR3 rearrangement, sequence reads were collapsed and filtered. For each sample, productive Simpson clonality was calculated as the square root of Simpson's diversity index across productive rearrangements. The source is immuneACCESS, and TCRdb retained only in-frame sequences with V and J called. Part of the clones is not carried over; for the studies checked, unresolved V genes explain less than half of this, and the remainder is unexplained. That table supplies the V and J calls and clone size; D and trimming were determined from the DNA. The sample has 27,000 or so clones on record, 65% to 90% of them singletons. The ten largest clones add up to more than 1.5% of the sample.

The study at large found these results: How much clinical and demographic metadata was included differed by source and by participant, and the metadata was provided uncurated.

Sequencing used peripheral blood. Recombination joined TRBV5-1 with TRBJ1-2; 7 of the junction bases match TRBD1. This sequence was found in a man at least 80 years old with active or convalescent COVID-19. In nucleotide form, the sequence is TGCGCCAGCAGCCCGGGACAGACTTATGGCTACACCTTC. It specifies CASSPGQTYGYTF. Reference TRBV5-1 and TRBJ1-2 genes cover what lies past the CDR3, so the full variable domain is KAGVTQTPRYLIKTRGQQVTLSCSPISGHRSVSWYQQTPGQGLQFLFEYFSETQRNKGNFPGRFSGRQFSNSRSEMNVSTLELGDSALYLCASSPGQTYGYTFGSGTRLTVV.